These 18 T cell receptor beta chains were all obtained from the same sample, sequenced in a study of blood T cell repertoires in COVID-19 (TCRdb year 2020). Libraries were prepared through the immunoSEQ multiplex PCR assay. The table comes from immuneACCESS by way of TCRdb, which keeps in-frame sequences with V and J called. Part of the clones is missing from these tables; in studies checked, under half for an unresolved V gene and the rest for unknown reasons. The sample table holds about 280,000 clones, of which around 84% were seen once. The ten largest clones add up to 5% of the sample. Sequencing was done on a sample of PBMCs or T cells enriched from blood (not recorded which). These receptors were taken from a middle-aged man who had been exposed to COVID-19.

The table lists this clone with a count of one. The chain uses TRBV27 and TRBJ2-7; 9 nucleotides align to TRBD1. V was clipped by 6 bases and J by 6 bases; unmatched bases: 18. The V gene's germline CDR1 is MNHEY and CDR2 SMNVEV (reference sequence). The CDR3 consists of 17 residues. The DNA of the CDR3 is TGTGCCAGCAGCCGAACCGCTATCGGGACAGGGTTGGGCGAGCAGTACTTC. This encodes CASSRTAIGTGLGEQYF.

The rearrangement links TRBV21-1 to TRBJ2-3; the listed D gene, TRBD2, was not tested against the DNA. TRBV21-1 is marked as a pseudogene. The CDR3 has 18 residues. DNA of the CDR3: TGTGCCAGCAGCCAAAAGAGGGTTGTCAAGGAAAGGACAGATACGCAGTATTTT. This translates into CASSQKRVVKERTDTQYF.

CDR3 nucleotide sequence: TGCGCCAGCAGCGCTGGGGGGGGCCTCTCTGGAAACACCATATATTTT. Protein: CASSAGGGLSGNTIYF. The J gene is TRBJ1-3, the V gene TRBV5-1; a possible D gene is TRBD1 (6 bases). Germline CDR1 is SGHRS and CDR2 is YFSETQ. The CDR3 covers 16 residues. V lost 4 bases, J lost 0 bases, and 14 bases lay in between.

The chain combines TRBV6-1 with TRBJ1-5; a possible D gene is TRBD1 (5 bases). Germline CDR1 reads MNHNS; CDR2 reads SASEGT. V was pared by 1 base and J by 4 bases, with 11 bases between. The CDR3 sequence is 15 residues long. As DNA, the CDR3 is TGTGCCAGCAGTGAAGTGGGCCAGGGAAATCAGCCCCAGCATTTT. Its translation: CASSEVGQGNQPQHF.

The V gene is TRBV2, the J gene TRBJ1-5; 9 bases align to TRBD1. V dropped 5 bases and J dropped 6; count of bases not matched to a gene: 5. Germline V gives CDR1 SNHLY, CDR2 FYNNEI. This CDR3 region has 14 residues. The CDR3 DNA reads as TGTGCCAGCAGTACCGGGACAGGGATTCAGCCCCAGCATTTT. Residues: CASSTGTGIQPQHF.

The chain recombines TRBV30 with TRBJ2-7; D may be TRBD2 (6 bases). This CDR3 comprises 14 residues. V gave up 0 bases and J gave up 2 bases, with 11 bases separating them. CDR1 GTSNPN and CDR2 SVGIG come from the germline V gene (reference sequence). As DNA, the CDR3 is TGTGCCTGGAGTGTACGGGCGGGACCCTACGAGCAGTACTTC. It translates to CAWSVRAGPYEQYF.

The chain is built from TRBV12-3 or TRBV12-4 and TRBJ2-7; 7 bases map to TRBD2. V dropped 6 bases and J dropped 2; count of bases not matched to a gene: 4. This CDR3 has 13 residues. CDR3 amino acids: CASSILAAYEQYF. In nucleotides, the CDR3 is TGTGCCAGCAGCATTCTAGCGGCCTACGAGCAGTACTTC.

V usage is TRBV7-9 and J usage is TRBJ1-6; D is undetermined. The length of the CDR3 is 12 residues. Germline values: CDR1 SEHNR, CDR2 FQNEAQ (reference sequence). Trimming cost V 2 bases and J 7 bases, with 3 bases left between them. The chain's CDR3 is CASSLLNSPLHF. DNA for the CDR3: TGTGCCAGCAGCTTACTCAATTCACCCCTCCACTTT.

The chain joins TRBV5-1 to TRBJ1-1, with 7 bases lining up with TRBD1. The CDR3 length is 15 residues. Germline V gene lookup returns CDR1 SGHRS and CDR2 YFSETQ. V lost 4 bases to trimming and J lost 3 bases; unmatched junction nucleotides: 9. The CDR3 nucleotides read TGCGCCAGCAGCCACTCTGGACAGGTCGACACTGAAGCTTTCTTT. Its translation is CASSHSGQVDTEAFF. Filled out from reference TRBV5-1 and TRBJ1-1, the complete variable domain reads KAGVTQTPRYLIKTRGQQVTLSCSPISGHRSVSWYQQTPGQGLQFLFEYFSETQRNKGNFPGRFSGRQFSNSRSEMNVSTLELGDSALYLCASSHSGQVDTEAFFGQGTRLTVV.

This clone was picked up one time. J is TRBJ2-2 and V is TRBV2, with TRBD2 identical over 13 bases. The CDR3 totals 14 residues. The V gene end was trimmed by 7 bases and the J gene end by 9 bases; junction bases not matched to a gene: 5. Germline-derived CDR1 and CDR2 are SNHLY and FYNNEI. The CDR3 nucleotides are TGTGCCAGCAAAGGGACTAGCGGGACAAGGGAGCTGTTTTTT. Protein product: CASKGTSGTRELFF.

The CDR3 is CASSRDGLAGVVGEQYF. Here the CDR3 DNA reads TGTGCCAGCAGCCGAGACGGACTAGCGGGAGTGGTGGGGGAGCAGTACTTC. The V and J genes are TRBV4-2 and TRBJ2-7; 13 nucleotides agree with TRBD2. The CDR3 totals 17 residues. After removal of 4 bases from V and 7 bases from J, the junction contained 13 bases not matched to a gene. From germline, CDR1 is LGHNA and CDR2 YNFKEQ.

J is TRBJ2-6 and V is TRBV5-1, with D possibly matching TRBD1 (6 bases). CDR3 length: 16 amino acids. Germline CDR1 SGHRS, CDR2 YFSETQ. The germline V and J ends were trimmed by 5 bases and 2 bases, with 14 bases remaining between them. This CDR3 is CASSLTGYTGANVLTF. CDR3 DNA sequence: TGCGCCAGCAGTTTAACAGGGTATACTGGGGCCAACGTCCTGACTTTC.

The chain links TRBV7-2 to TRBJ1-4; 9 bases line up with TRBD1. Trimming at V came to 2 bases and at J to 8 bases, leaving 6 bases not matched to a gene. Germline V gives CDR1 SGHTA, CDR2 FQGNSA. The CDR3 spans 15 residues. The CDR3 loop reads CASSLLGQGGEKLFF. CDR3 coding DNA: TGTGCCAGCAGCTTATTGGGACAGGGCGGCGAAAAACTGTTTTTT.

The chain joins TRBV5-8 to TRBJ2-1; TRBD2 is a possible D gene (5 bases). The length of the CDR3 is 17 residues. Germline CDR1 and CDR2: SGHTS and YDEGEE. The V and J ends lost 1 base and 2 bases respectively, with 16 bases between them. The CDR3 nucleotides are TGTGCCAGCAGCTTGCTTTCGTCGGACGGGGCCTACAATGAGCAGTTCTTC. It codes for CASSLLSSDGAYNEQFF.

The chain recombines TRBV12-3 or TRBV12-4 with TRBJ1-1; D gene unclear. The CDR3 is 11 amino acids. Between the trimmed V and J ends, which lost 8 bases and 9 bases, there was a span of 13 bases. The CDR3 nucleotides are TGTGCCAGCGGGAGCATGAGTAAAGCTTTCTTT. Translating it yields CASGSMSKAFF.

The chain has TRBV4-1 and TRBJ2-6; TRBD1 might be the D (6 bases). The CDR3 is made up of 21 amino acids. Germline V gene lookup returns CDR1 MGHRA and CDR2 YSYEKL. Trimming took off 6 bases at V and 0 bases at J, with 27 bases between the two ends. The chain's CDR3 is CASSPQLTGQFASSGANVLTF. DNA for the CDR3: TGCGCCAGCAGTCCCCAGTTGACCGGACAGTTCGCAAGCTCTGGGGCCAACGTCCTGACTTTC.

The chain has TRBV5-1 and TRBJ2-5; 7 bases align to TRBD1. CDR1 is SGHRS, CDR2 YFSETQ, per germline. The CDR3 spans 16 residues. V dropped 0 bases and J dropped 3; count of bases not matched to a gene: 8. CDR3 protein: CASSLDRTGRKETQYF. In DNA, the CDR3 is TGCGCCAGCAGCTTGGATCGGACAGGCAGGAAAGAGACCCAGTACTTC.

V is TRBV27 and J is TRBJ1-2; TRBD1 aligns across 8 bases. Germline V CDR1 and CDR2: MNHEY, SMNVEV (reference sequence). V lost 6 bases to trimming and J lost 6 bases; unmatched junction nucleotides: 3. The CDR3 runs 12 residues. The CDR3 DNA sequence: TGTGCCAGCAGCAACAGGGGGAATGGCTACACCTTC. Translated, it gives CASSNRGNGYTF.